Following are 30 T cell receptor beta chains from one sample sequenced in a study of T cells in Graves' hyperthyroidism and ophthalmopathy. TCR beta CDR3 regions were amplified from RNA. An initial round of RT-PCR targeting the TCR CDR3 relied on the HTBI primer set. TCRdb itself ran the multiplex PCR reads through MiXCR, one entry per CDR3 protein. The sample includes about 320,000 distinct CDR3 sequences, 16% of them seen just once. Sequenced: blood. These receptors came from a man aged 25 to 40 with Graves' hyperthyroidism.

The CDR3 reads CASSHGTSGGADEQFF. DNA for the CDR3: TGTGCCAGCAGCCACGGGACTAGCGGGGGGGCCGATGAGCAGTTCTTC. V and J are TRBV11-1 and TRBJ2-1; TRBD2 aligns across 16 bases. The CDR3 contains 16 residues. Germline CDR1 and CDR2: SGHAT and FQDESV (reference sequence). After removal of 5 bases from V and 8 bases from J, the junction contained 6 bases not matched to a gene. Full variable domain (missing parts from reference TRBV11-1 and TRBJ2-1): EAEVAQSPRYKITEKSQAVAFWCDPISGHATLYWYRQILGQGPELLVQFQDESVVDDSQLPKDRFSAERLKGVDSTLKIQPAELGDSAMYLCASSHGTSGGADEQFFGPGTRLTVL.

The CDR3 coding sequence is TGTGCCAGTAGTAAGGACAGAGGGAGCAATCAGCCCCAGCATTTT. Translation: CASSKDRGSNQPQHF. V usage is TRBV19 and J usage is TRBJ1-5; tentatively, D is TRBD1 (6 bases). This CDR3 is 15 amino acids long. The V gene's germline CDR1 is LNHDA and CDR2 SQIVND (reference sequence). V was clipped by 4 bases and J by 1 base, with 11 bases between them.

This chain connects TRBV6-5 to TRBJ1-5, with a weak D call TRBD1 (5 bases). CDR3 length: 17 residues. V dropped 0 bases and J dropped 4 bases, with 16 bases sitting between them. Germline assignment: CDR1 MNHEY and CDR2 SVGAGI. In nucleotides, the CDR3 is TGTGCCAGCAGTTACTCGATCCCCGGGACGGCGAATCAGCCCCAGCATTTT. Amino acid sequence: CASSYSIPGTANQPQHF.

On this clonotype: A much larger clone differs by one base, so this may be a read error. The V call is TRBV27, the J call TRBJ2-4; TRBD1 or TRBD2 may be the D gene (5 bases each). Germline CDR1 MNHEY, CDR2 SMNVEV (reference sequence). CDR3 length equals 14 residues. The chain's CDR3 is CVSSFRGVGHIQYF. CDR3 nucleotides: TGTGTCAGCAGTTTCCGGGGCGTAGGGCACATTCAGTACTTC.

This rearrangement joins TRBV5-1 to TRBJ2-7; D remains ambiguous. CDR1 and CDR2 from the germline V gene are SGHRS and YFSETQ. This CDR3 is built from 14 residues. V gave up 6 bases and J gave up 0 bases, with 13 bases separating them. The CDR3 reads CASKVSSVSYEQYF. The CDR3, as DNA: TGCGCCAGCAAGGTGTCCTCCGTCTCCTACGAGCAGTACTTC.

This clonotype appeared many times. The chain uses TRBV7-2 and TRBJ2-1, with 11 bases aligning to TRBD2. The germline gives CDR1 SGHTA, CDR2 FQGNSA. The CDR3 contains 16 residues. V trimming: 2 bases; J trimming: 7 bases; junction bases outside the gene matches: 7. CDR3 in amino acids: CASSLRPLAGGNEQFF. CDR3 nucleotides: TGTGCCAGCAGCTTAAGGCCCCTAGCGGGGGGTAATGAGCAGTTCTTC.

This clonotype was seen only a few times. The chain uses TRBV7-9 and TRBJ2-1, with 9 bases aligning to TRBD2. CDR3 length: 16 amino acids. Trimming removed 6 bases from V and 3 bases from J; junction bases left unmatched: 9. Germline CDR1 and CDR2: SEHNR and FQNEAQ (reference sequence). The CDR3 nucleotides are TGTGCCAGCAGAGGTTTAGCGGGAGAGGACTACAATGAGCAGTTCTTC. Translation gives CASRGLAGEDYNEQFF.

In its sample, this clonotype was seen a few times. V is TRBV9 and J is TRBJ1-2, with a weak D call TRBD1 (6 bases). Between the trimmed V and J ends, which lost 4 bases and 4 bases, there was a span of 17 bases. The CDR3 has 15 residues. Germline CDR1 and CDR2: SGDLS and YYNGEE. The CDR3 spells CASSPGQRGSYGYTF. In DNA form, the CDR3 reads TGTGCCAGCAGCCCAGGACAGCGGGGGTCCTATGGCTACACCTTC.

There are many counts of this clonotype. V and J are TRBV13 and TRBJ2-7; D is undetermined. V was trimmed by 1 base and J by 3 bases, leaving 7 bases between them. CDR1 is PRHDT, CDR2 FYEKMQ, per germline (reference sequence). The CDR3 covers 13 residues. This CDR3 reads CASSLVFGYEQYF. The DNA of the CDR3 is TGTGCCAGCAGCTTAGTTTTCGGCTACGAGCAGTACTTC.

This clonotype turned up a few times. The chain carries TRBV5-5 and TRBJ2-1; D uncertain. Between the trimmed V and J ends, which lost 0 bases and 8 bases, there was a span of 9 bases. CDR3 length equals 13 residues. CDR1 and CDR2 (germline): SGHKS, YYEKEE (reference sequence). The CDR3 sequence: CASSLELIHEQFF. The CDR3 DNA reads as TGTGCCAGCAGCTTGGAGCTTATACATGAGCAGTTCTTC.

This clonotype was seen only a few times. This chain joins TRBV30 and TRBJ2-1, with D hard to call. V dropped 0 bases and J dropped 2 bases, with 17 bases sitting between them. CDR1 and CDR2 (germline): GTSNPN, SVGIG (reference sequence). This CDR3 comprises 17 residues. In nucleotides, the CDR3 is TGTGCCTGGAGTGTAGAGGCTCCCTCTTGGACCTACAATGAGCAGTTCTTC. The encoded protein is CAWSVEAPSWTYNEQFF. The entire variable domain, with the rest obtained from reference TRBV30 and TRBJ2-1, is as follows: SQTIHQWPATLVQPVGSPLSLECTVEGTSNPNLYWYRQAAGRGLQLLFYSVGIGQISSEVPQNLSASRPQDRQFILSSKKLLLSDSGFYLCAWSVEAPSWTYNEQFFGPGTRLTVL.

This clonotype was detected only a few times. The chain recombines TRBV11-2 with TRBJ2-7, with D unresolved. V lost 11 bases, J lost 0 bases, and 8 bases lay in between. Germline V CDR1 and CDR2: SGHAT, FQNNGV. The CDR3 is 11 residues long. This CDR3 reads CAGRVSYEQYF. Here the CDR3 DNA reads TGTGCCGGCCGGGTCTCCTACGAGCAGTACTTC.

The CDR3 sequence is CASSLVGGQTGTTDEKLFF. The CDR3 DNA sequence: TGTGCCAGCAGTTTAGTAGGGGGGCAAACAGGGACTACCGATGAAAAACTGTTTTTT. The V gene is TRBV28, the J gene TRBJ1-4, with a possible D match to TRBD1 (6 bases). The V end lost 2 bases, the J end lost 6 bases, and 25 bases lay between the germline ends. Germline values: CDR1 MDHEN, CDR2 SYDVKM. This CDR3 region has 19 residues.

This clonotype turned up a few times. V and J are TRBV3-1 and TRBJ1-3; D is uncertain. CDR3 length: 17 residues. In germline, CDR1 is LGHDT, CDR2 YNNKEL (reference sequence). Between the trimmed V and J ends, which lost 0 bases and 0 bases, there was a span of 12 bases. The CDR3 reads CASSQDWANPSGNTIYF. The CDR3 DNA follows: TGTGCCAGCAGCCAAGATTGGGCAAACCCCTCTGGAAACACCATATATTTT.

The table lists this clonotype with a few counts. The rearrangement joins TRBV18 to TRBJ2-1; 7 positions agree with TRBD1. The CDR3 spans 16 residues. J lost 4 bases, V lost 5 bases, and 11 bases had no gene match. From germline, CDR1 is KGHSH and CDR2 LQKENI. Here the CDR3 reads CASSARTGQHYNEQFF. CDR3 in DNA: TGTGCCAGCTCAGCCAGAACGGGACAGCATTACAATGAGCAGTTCTTC.

The chain's CDR3 is CASSPVAAAPYGYTF. In nucleotides, the CDR3 is TGTGCCAGCAGCCCCGTGGCCGCTGCCCCATATGGCTACACCTTC. The V and J genes are TRBV3-1 and TRBJ1-2; D is uncertain. From germline, CDR1 is LGHDT and CDR2 YNNKEL (reference sequence). There are 15 residues in the CDR3. Trimming left V 4 bases short and J 5 bases short, with 17 bases between.

This clonotype was recorded at least ten times. The V and J genes are TRBV6-1 and TRBJ1-2, with D perhaps matching TRBD1 (5 bases). CDR1 and CDR2 from the germline V gene are MNHNS and SASEGT. The CDR3 length is 15 residues. Trimming stripped 6 bases from V and 8 bases from J, with 22 bases between. The CDR3 sequence is CASRARGAALKGYTF. The CDR3 nucleotides are TGTGCCAGCAGGGCGAGGGGCGCTGCTTTAAAAGGCTACACCTTC.

This clonotype was picked up many times. This rearrangement joins TRBV30 to TRBJ1-1, with TRBD1 identical over 8 bases. This CDR3 is built from 13 residues. CDR1 and CDR2 from the germline V gene are GTSNPN and SVGIG (reference sequence). The junction had 7 bases not matched to a gene; V was cut back by 5 bases and J by 5 bases. The CDR3 here is CAWGQGARTEAFF. DNA of the CDR3: TGTGCCTGGGGGCAGGGGGCGAGGACTGAAGCTTTCTTT.

J is TRBJ2-3 and V is TRBV6-1; D gene unclear. The germline CDR1 and CDR2 sequences are MNHNS and SASEGT. V lost 5 bases to trimming and J lost 5 bases, with 11 bases between them. The CDR3 sequence is 13 residues long. The CDR3 nucleotides read TGTGCCAGCAGTCTCAATCGGGTAGATACGCAGTATTTT. This translates into CASSLNRVDTQYF.

The gene calls are TRBV9 and TRBJ1-1; D uncertain. The V gene's germline CDR1 is SGDLS and CDR2 YYNGEE. CDR3 size: 14 residues. The V end was cut by 6 bases, the J end by 0 bases, with 12 bases between. The CDR3 bases are TGTGCCAGCAACCAGGACGGAATGAACACTGAAGCTTTCTTT. This translates into CASNQDGMNTEAFF.

The chain is built from TRBV24-1 and TRBJ2-1; either TRBD1 or TRBD2 may fit D (5 bases each). This CDR3 region has 20 residues. Germline CDR1 and CDR2: KGHDR and SFDVKD. Trimming took off 2 bases at V and 3 bases at J, with 25 bases between the two ends. The CDR3 nucleotides read TGTGCCACCAGTGATTCCTTTGGTTCTACCGGGGCTGGGCGCTACAATGAGCAGTTCTTC. Its protein is CATSDSFGSTGAGRYNEQFF.

Worth noting for this clonotype: It may be a read error: a sequence one base away is much more abundant. The V call is TRBV11-3, the J call TRBJ2-2; no firm D call. Looked up from germline, CDR1 is SGHNT and CDR2 is YENEEA. The V and J ends lost 0 bases and 10 bases respectively, with 15 bases between them. CDR3 length equals 15 residues. The chain's CDR3 is CASSLEARIGVELFF. In nucleotides, the CDR3 is TGTGCCAGCAGCTTAGAGGCTAGGATCGGTGTGGAGCTGTTTTTT.

This clonotype was found many times. The chain recombines TRBV6-1 with TRBJ1-5; D perhaps matches TRBD1 (5 bases). Per germline, CDR1 MNHNS and CDR2 SASEGT. This CDR3 has 15 amino acids. V was shortened by 0 bases and J by 2 bases, with 8 bases between the two germline ends. As DNA, the CDR3 is TGTGCCAGCAGTGAAGCCGCGGGGGGCAATCAGCCCCAGCATTTT. Its protein is CASSEAAGGNQPQHF.

This chain joins TRBV29-1 and TRBJ2-2; 7 nucleotides agree with TRBD1. The germline V gene encodes CDR1 SQVTM and CDR2 ANQGSEA. J lost 4 bases, V lost 8 bases, and 7 bases had no gene match. The CDR3 is 13 residues long. The chain's CDR3 is CSSLRGPTGELFF. The CDR3 DNA is TGCAGCTCCTTGAGGGGGCCCACCGGGGAGCTGTTTTTT.

The table lists this clonotype with a few counts. Germline and junction disagree at one end, which may indicate a read error. V is TRBV28 and J is TRBJ2-1; the match to TRBD2 covers 13 bases. CDR3 length equals 19 residues. Germline-derived CDR1 and CDR2 are MDHEN and SYDVKM. CDR3 DNA: TGTACCAGCAGGAGAGTTTCCCTACGGACTAGCGGGAGTTGGAATGAGCAGTTCTTC. This codes for CTSRRVSLRTSGSWNEQFF.

The chain joins TRBV25-1 to TRBJ1-1; no clear D. The germline V and J ends were trimmed by 7 bases and 4 bases, with 10 bases remaining between them. Germline assignment: CDR1 MGHDK and CDR2 SYGVNS. CDR3 length equals 12 residues. The CDR3 DNA reads as TGTGCCAGCAATTCGGGGAGCACTGAAGCTTTCTTT. Residues: CASNSGSTEAFF.

This clonotype was seen at least ten times. The CDR3 nucleotides are TGTGCCAGCAGACTCCAGACAGGCGGGGGCTACACCTTC. Its translation is CASRLQTGGGYTF. This chain links TRBV7-2 with TRBJ1-2, with D tentatively TRBD1 (6 bases). Per the germline V gene, CDR1 is SGHTA and CDR2 is FQGNSA. This CDR3 comprises 13 residues. Between the trimmed V and J ends, which lost 6 bases and 8 bases, there was a span of 16 bases.

The chain carries TRBV5-6 and TRBJ2-1; D not resolved. The length of the CDR3 is 14 residues. The germline gives CDR1 SGHDT, CDR2 YYEEEE. V was cut by 2 bases and J by 4 bases, with 10 bases left in between. The CDR3 nucleotides are TGTGCCAGCAGCTTTTCTGGGCGTTACAATGAGCAGTTCTTC. Translation gives CASSFSGRYNEQFF.

The chain has TRBV27 and TRBJ1-6; TRBD1 matches 8 bases. The V segment lost 2 bases and the J segment 8 bases; nucleotides outside the gene matches: 2. Germline V lookup: CDR1 MNHEY, CDR2 SMNVEV (reference sequence). CDR3 length: 14 residues. Written as DNA, the CDR3 is TGTGCCAGCAGTTTAGGACAGGGTCATTCACCCCTCCACTTT. This codes for CASSLGQGHSPLHF.

This clonotype was seen at least ten times. V usage is TRBV2 and J usage is TRBJ2-3; TRBD2 matches at 9 bases. The CDR3 spans 15 residues. Germline V gene lookup returns CDR1 SNHLY and CDR2 FYNNEI. The trim removed 4 bases at V and 3 bases at J, leaving 5 bases unmatched. The CDR3 nucleotides are TGTGCCAGCAGTGTAGATAGCGGGAGTACAGATACGCAGTATTTT. This translates into CASSVDSGSTDTQYF.